This passage covers 18 T cell receptor beta chains from one sample sequenced in a study of CD8+ T cells in alopecia areata (dated 2018 in TCRdb). The sample's time point, from its label and the paper: around 4 weeks on oral tofacitinib. What the treatment or condition label conveys for this sample: oral pan-JAK inhibitor, 5-10 mg twice daily. Libraries were built with the immunoSEQ multiplex PCR assay. RNA was extracted from all samples and reverse transcribed into cDNA, which served as template for TCR sequencing. The clones in this table, taken by TCRdb from immuneACCESS, are in-frame only. Not every clone is retained; where verified, under half of the shortfall comes from an unresolved V gene, and the cause of the rest is unknown. For this sample the table gives about 140,000 clones, of which roughly four fifths were detected only once. The leading ten clones occupy 25% of the sample. The material was CD8+ T cells sorted from blood, obtained at week 4, from a patient treated with tofacitinib. Receptors were obtained from a human donor with alopecia areata.

In nucleotides, the CDR3 is TGTGCCAGTGGGGAGTACCAAGAGACCCAGTACTTC. Its translation is CASGEYQETQYF. V is TRBV7-9 and J is TRBJ2-5, with D possibly matching TRBD2 (5 bases). Germline lookup yields CDR1 SEHNR and CDR2 FQNEAQ (reference sequence). The ends were cut back, 9 bases at V and 0 bases at J, with 8 bases in the middle. The CDR3 has 12 amino acids.

V and J are TRBV6-5 and TRBJ1-3, with D uncertain. The CDR3 has 15 residues. The V end was cut by 2 bases, the J end by 0 bases, with 8 bases between. The germline V gene has CDR1 MNHEY and CDR2 SVGAGI. The CDR3 coding sequence is TGTGCCAGCAGTTACGAGGCCTTCTCTGGAAACACCATATATTTT. It encodes CASSYEAFSGNTIYF.

The chain uses TRBV27 and TRBJ2-3; D gene ambiguous. This CDR3 spans 14 amino acids. Germline lookup yields CDR1 MNHEY and CDR2 SMNVEV (reference sequence). V gave up 7 bases and J gave up 0 bases, with 11 bases separating them. CDR3 sequence: CASKALGSTDTQYF. Written as DNA, the CDR3 is TGTGCCAGCAAAGCCTTGGGGAGCACAGATACGCAGTATTTT.

This chain joins TRBV29-1 and TRBJ1-1; D is possibly TRBD1 (5 bases). The CDR3 extends over 14 amino acids. Trimming left V 4 bases short and J 0 bases short, with 12 bases between. Germline CDR1 and CDR2: SQVTM and ANQGSEA. For the CDR3, the DNA is TGCAGCGTTGGAGGCGGACAAGTGAACACTGAAGCTTTCTTT. Protein product: CSVGGGQVNTEAFF.

The chain uses TRBV6-5 and TRBJ2-7, with D possibly being TRBD2 (5 bases). CDR3 length equals 16 residues. Trimming stripped 0 bases from V and 3 bases from J, with 15 bases between. Germline CDR1 reads MNHEY; CDR2 reads SVGAGI. CDR3 nucleotide sequence: TGTGCCAGCAGTTACTCTCAGGCCGGGGAAAACTACGAGCAGTACTTC. Translating gives CASSYSQAGENYEQYF.

This clone was found once. The rearrangement joins TRBV27 to TRBJ2-1; the match to TRBD2 covers 12 bases. The V and J ends lost 6 bases and 1 base, in that order; junction bases with no gene match: 4. The CDR3 is made up of 16 amino acids. The germline gives CDR1 MNHEY, CDR2 SMNVEV (reference sequence). This CDR3 is CASRRLAGDSYNEQFF. The CDR3 region has the DNA TGTGCCAGCAGACGACTAGCGGGGGATTCCTACAATGAGCAGTTCTTC.

This rearrangement joins TRBV29-1 to TRBJ2-3, with 9 bases matching TRBD2. J gave up 2 bases and V 7 bases, and 13 bases lay outside the gene matches. Per the germline V gene, CDR1 is SQVTM and CDR2 is ANQGSEA. The CDR3 length is 16 residues. The chain's CDR3 is CSAVFYKRGVTDTQYF. CDR3 in DNA: TGCAGCGCGGTTTTTTATAAGCGGGGGGTCACAGATACGCAGTATTTT.

The chain combines TRBV6-5 with TRBJ1-5; 8 nucleotides align to TRBD1. Losses at the gene ends were 10 bases for V and 4 bases for J; bases not matched to a gene: 6. The germline CDR1 and CDR2 sequences are MNHEY and SVGAGI. The CDR3 is 13 residues long. CDR3 in amino acids: CATADRGNQPQHF. In DNA form, the CDR3 reads TGTGCCACCGCCGACAGGGGTAATCAGCCCCAGCATTTT.

The rearrangement links TRBV6-5 to TRBJ2-1; no clear D gene. CDR1 MNHEY and CDR2 SVGAGI come from the germline V gene. The V gene lost 5 bases and the J gene lost 5 bases, with 10 bases spanning the gap. The CDR3 contains 13 residues. DNA of the CDR3: TGTGCCAGCAGTCCCGGGCCCCACAATGAGCAGTTCTTC. It translates to CASSPGPHNEQFF.

The gene calls are TRBV19 and TRBJ1-2, with unresolved D. Germline V CDR1 and CDR2: LNHDA, SQIVND (reference sequence). CDR3 length: 12 residues. The germline V and J ends were trimmed by 3 bases and 6 bases, with 8 bases remaining between them. The CDR3 loop is CASSISLDGYTF. The CDR3 DNA reads as TGTGCCAGTAGTATTTCGCTAGATGGCTACACCTTC.

V is TRBV13 and J is TRBJ2-1; 10 bases are shared with TRBD2. The germline CDR1 and CDR2 sequences are PRHDT and FYEKMQ (reference sequence). CDR3 length: 16 amino acids. J was trimmed by 9 bases and V by 5 bases; bases with no gene match: 13. The CDR3 sequence: CASSADAGLAGVEQFF. The CDR3 bases are TGTGCCAGCAGCGCGGACGCGGGGCTAGCGGGGGTTGAGCAGTTCTTC.

The V gene is TRBV29-1, the J gene TRBJ2-7; D possibly matches TRBD1 or TRBD2 (5 bases each). The CDR3 length is 14 residues. The germline CDR1 and CDR2 sequences are SQVTM and ANQGSEA. The V gene lost 7 bases and the J gene lost 0 bases, with 16 bases spanning the gap. The CDR3 coding sequence is TGCAGCGCCACCGGGACGTCAAGCTCCTACGAGCAGTACTTC. Translating it yields CSATGTSSSYEQYF.

The chain joins TRBV4-1 to TRBJ2-1, with 11 nucleotides matching TRBD2. Germline loops: CDR1 MGHRA, CDR2 YSYEKL. The V segment lost 0 bases and the J segment 9 bases; nucleotides outside the gene matches: 7. This CDR3 comprises 16 residues. Here the CDR3 reads CASSQDASGGSTEQFF. The CDR3 DNA reads TGCGCCAGCAGCCAAGATGCTAGCGGGGGGTCAACTGAGCAGTTCTTC.

This clone came up once. The chain links TRBV27 to TRBJ1-4; tentatively, D is TRBD1 (5 bases). This CDR3 contains 13 residues. The V gene's germline CDR1 is MNHEY and CDR2 SMNVEV (reference sequence). With 10 bases removed from V and 1 base from J, the gap between germline ends came to 10 bases. This CDR3 is CATKGRTNEKLFF. In DNA, the CDR3 is TGTGCCACCAAGGGGAGAACTAATGAAAAACTGTTTTTT.

The chain carries TRBV15 and TRBJ2-1, with 10 bases identical to TRBD2. The CDR3 runs 16 residues. Germline CDR1 is LNHNV and CDR2 is YYDKDF (reference sequence). V lost 3 bases, J lost 2 bases, and 4 bases stayed unmatched. Written as DNA, the CDR3 is TGTGCCACCAGCAGTAGCGGGGGGCCCGCCTACAATGAGCAGTTCTTC. This gives the protein CATSSSGGPAYNEQFF.

The chain combines TRBV15 with TRBJ2-5; 8 positions match TRBD2. This CDR3 comprises 14 residues. Germline CDR1 reads LNHNV; CDR2 reads YYDKDF (reference sequence). V trimming: 3 bases; J trimming: 3 bases; junction bases outside the gene matches: 3. CDR3 DNA: TGTGCCACCAGCAGGTTGACTAGCGAAGAGACCCAGTACTTC. The encoded protein is CATSRLTSEETQYF.

The sample holds many counts of this clone. The genes are TRBV10-3 and TRBJ1-6, with a weak D call TRBD1 (5 bases). CDR1 and CDR2 from the germline V gene are ENHRY and SYGVKD. The CDR3 sequence is 16 residues long. Trimming removed 0 bases from V and 10 bases from J, with 16 bases in between. The CDR3 loop reads CAISESRVGEQSPLHF. CDR3 DNA sequence: TGTGCCATCAGTGAGTCGAGAGTAGGGGAACAATCACCCCTCCACTTT.

This chain links TRBV5-4 with TRBJ2-2; 7 positions match TRBD2. Losses at the gene ends were 4 bases for V and 7 bases for J; bases not matched to a gene: 10. Germline V gene sequence: CDR1 SGHNT, CDR2 YYREEE (reference sequence). The CDR3 sequence is 15 residues long. DNA of the CDR3: TGTGCCAGCAGCGGGCCGGGACTAAACGTCGGGGAGCTGTTTTTT. This sequence encodes CASSGPGLNVGELFF.